This is a list of T cell receptor beta chains from one sample in a study of cytomegalovirus exposure and HLA in healthy donors. Clones were read by immunoSEQ multiplex PCR, and TCRdb kept only the in-frame ones, dropping some. Of under 60,000 clones in the sample, approximately 82% are singletons; the top ten hold roughly 3.1%. Source material: PBMCs. These TCRs come from a man over 45 in good health and CMV-seronegative. The CDR3 runs from the conserved cysteine through the conserved F or W. D genes are given only for firm matches. The listing skips clone size in some rows; elsewhere it reads once, few, many or a size class.

size: once
D: -
V: TRBV6-5
J: TRBJ1-2
CDR3: CASSSLSNYGYTF
DNA: TGTGCCAGCAGTTCACTTAGTAACTATGGCTACACCTTC

size: -
D: -
V: TRBV5-5
J: TRBJ2-7
CDR3: CASSRTDSSYEQYF
DNA: TGTGCCAGCAGCCGTACGGACAGCTCCTACGAGCAGTACTTC

size: once
D: TRBD1
V: TRBV5-6
J: TRBJ2-5
CDR3: CASSHRRDRENSGDVSQYF
DNA: TGTGCCAGCAGCCATCGCCGGGACAGGGAAAACTCTGGCGATGTTAGCCAGTACTTC

size: -
D: -
V: TRBV30
J: TRBJ2-3
CDR3: CAWTGGAYTDTQYF
DNA: TGTGCCTGGACGGGCGGGGCGTACACAGATACGCAGTATTTT

size: -
D: TRBD2
V: TRBV5-5
J: TRBJ2-5
CDR3: CASSFFELGGGLGETQYF
DNA: TGTGCCAGCAGCTTTTTCGAATTGGGCGGGGGGCTGGGAGAGACCCAGTACTTC

size: -
D: -
V: TRBV11-2
J: TRBJ1-1
CDR3: CASSLGPGSSEAFF
DNA: TGTGCCAGCAGCTTAGGCCCGGGGTCCTCTGAAGCTTTCTTT

size: -
D: -
V: TRBV23-1
J: TRBJ2-5
CDR3: CASSHPPRRAQYF
DNA: TGCGCCAGCAGTCATCCACCCCGCAGGGCCCAGTACTTC

size: -
D: -
V: TRBV21-1
J: TRBJ1-5
CDR3: CASSPARRTGASLTRYSNQPQHF
DNA: TGTGCCAGCAGCCCCGCCCGCAGGACAGGGGCCTCGCTGACACGCTATAGCAATCAGCCCCAGCATTTT

size: -
D: TRBD1
V: TRBV10-2
J: TRBJ1-6
CDR3: CASSETPQGGYGNSPLHF
DNA: TGCGCCAGCAGTGAGACCCCCCAGGGGGGATATGGGAATTCACCCCTCCACTTT

size: -
D: -
V: TRBV29-1
J: TRBJ2-7
CDR3: CSVTLRVTAYEQYF
DNA: TGCAGCGTTACCCTCCGGGTGACAGCCTACGAGCAGTACTTC